A selection of T cell receptor beta chains follows, all from one sample in a study of cytotoxic CD8 clonotypes in ibrutinib-treated CLL. TCRdb's table, derived via immunoSEQ multiplex PCR, lists solely in-frame clones and lacks some. The profile shows 250,000 to 350,000 clones, 76% of them singletons. The specimen comprised PBMCs, sampled at disease progression, from a patient treated with ibrutinib. Receptor source: a human donor with chronic lymphocytic leukemia. Both conserved end residues are part of each CDR3. Each record gives: clone size, V gene, D gene, J gene, CDR3 DNA, CDR3 protein. A D gene is named only where the DNA matches it firmly. Only some rows state a clone size, as once, few, many or a class for expanded clones.

>-|TRBV7-2|-|TRBJ2-5
TGTGCCAGCAGCTTAGCCAGGATCCAAGAGACCCAGTACTTC
CASSLARIQETQYF
>-|TRBV5-1|TRBD1|TRBJ2-1
TGCGCCAGCAGCTTCCGGGACAGACACAATGAGCAGTTCTTC
CASSFRDRHNEQFF
>-|TRBV6-5|-|TRBJ2-5
TGTGCCAGCAGTTACTCGTTCGGCGTGGAGACCCAGTACTTC
CASSYSFGVETQYF
>-|TRBV4-1|-|TRBJ1-5
TGCGCCAGCAGCCAACCTCAGGGCACCTCCGTCGGGCAGCCCCAGCATTTT
CASSQPQGTSVGQPQHF
>-|TRBV27|TRBD2|TRBJ2-1
TGTGCCAGCAGTTTATGGACGGTACTAGCGGCCAATGAGCAGTTCTTC
CASSLWTVLAANEQFF
>few|TRBV10-3|-|TRBJ2-7
TGTGCCATCAGTGAGGACAGGGCGGGGGAGCAGTACTTC
CAISEDRAGEQYF
>-|TRBV29-1|-|TRBJ2-1
TGCAGCGTTGTTGGCGGGGCCCGAAGCCCGAAGTACTACAATGAGCAGTTCTTC
CSVVGGARSPKYYNEQFF
>-|TRBV15|TRBD1|TRBJ1-4
TGTGCCACCAGCAGGGCCAGAACAGGGGGCGCAACTAATGAAAAACTGTTTTTT
CATSRARTGGATNEKLFF
>-|TRBV4-3|TRBD1|TRBJ2-7
TGCGCCAGCAGCCGGGACAGGGACTACGAGCAGTACTTC
CASSRDRDYEQYF
>-|TRBV9|-|TRBJ1-3
TGTGCCAGCAGAAGCCAGGACATTGGAAACACCATATATTTT
CASRSQDIGNTIYF
>-|TRBV2|-|TRBJ1-5
TGTGCCAGCAAGGGTCGGAGTCAGCCCCAGCATTTT
CASKGRSQPQHF
>-|TRBV28|-|TRBJ2-7
TGTGCCAGCAGTCTCAGGACAGTAACGCCGAACGAGCAGTACTTC
CASSLRTVTPNEQYF
>-|TRBV5-1|-|TRBJ1-2
TGCGCCAGCAGCTTGGATGGCGGTTTCTATGGCTACACCTTC
CASSLDGGFYGYTF
>-|TRBV4-3|-|TRBJ2-3
TGCGCCAGCAGCCAAGATCGGGCTTTGCGGGACTGGGCAGATACGCAGTATTTT
CASSQDRALRDWADTQYF
>few|TRBV7-9|TRBD1|TRBJ1-2
TGTGCCAGCAGCTCATTTCGACAGGGGCTAGATGGCTACACCTTC
CASSSFRQGLDGYTF
>-|TRBV5-6|TRBD2|TRBJ2-5
TGTGCCAGCAGCTTGACGGGGACTAGCGGGAGAGAGACCCAGTACTTC
CASSLTGTSGRETQYF
>-|TRBV5-1|-|TRBJ2-5
TGCGCCAGCACCTTTACAGGGAGGGAGACCCAGTACTTC
CASTFTGRETQYF
>-|TRBV7-9|-|TRBJ2-5
TGTGCCAGCAGCTTAGAAGCGGTCGTAGAGACCCAGTACTTC
CASSLEAVVETQYF
>-|TRBV19|TRBD2|TRBJ2-3
TGTGCCAGTAGGGCCCCGGGAGGAGATACGCAGTATTTT
CASRAPGGDTQYF
>-|TRBV6-1|TRBD1|TRBJ2-3
TGTGCCAGCAGTGAAGGAGGAGGGACAGGGGCAAGCACAGATACGCAGTATTTT
CASSEGGGTGASTDTQYF
>-|TRBV7-2|TRBD1|TRBJ2-5
TGTGCCAGCAGCGAAAGGACAGGCCGTGAAGAGACCCAGTACTTC
CASSERTGREETQYF
>once|TRBV5-6|TRBD2|TRBJ2-3
TGTGCCAGCAGCCCCTCACAGCGGGGGGGCGGAGATACGCAGTATTTT
CASSPSQRGGGDTQYF
>-|TRBV28|TRBD1|TRBJ2-5
TGTGCCAGCAGTTACAGAGCGGGACAGGGAATAGGTAGAGAGACCCAGTACTTC
CASSYRAGQGIGRETQYF
>once|TRBV19|TRBD2|TRBJ2-1
TGTGCCAGTAGTCAAGGAGCGGGGGCCTACAATGAGCAGTTCTTC
CASSQGAGAYNEQFF
>-|TRBV12-5|-|TRBJ2-1
TGTGCTAGTGGGGTGATTAATGAGCAGTTCTTC
CASGVINEQFF
>-|TRBV5-4|TRBD2|TRBJ2-5
TGTGCCAGCAGCTTGGGACTAGCGGGGTCAGAGACCCAGTACTTC
CASSLGLAGSETQYF
>-|TRBV11-2|TRBD2|TRBJ2-7
TGTGCCAGCAGCCACCCGGGACTAGCCTACGAGCAGTACTTC
CASSHPGLAYEQYF
>-|TRBV10-3|TRBD1|TRBJ2-5
TGTGCCATCAGTGCCCAATCCGGGACAGGGGCAGTCCCCCAAGAGACCCAGTACTTC
CAISAQSGTGAVPQETQYF
>-|TRBV11-1|TRBD1|TRBJ2-7
TGTGCCAGCAGCCTTTGGACAGGGGAAGGCGACGAGCAGTACTTC
CASSLWTGEGDEQYF
>-|TRBV2|-|TRBJ2-6
TGTGCCAGCACCAGGGCCGGGGCCAACGTCCTGACTTTC
CASTRAGANVLTF
>-|TRBV4-2|-|TRBJ2-2
TGTGCCAGCAGCCAAGACTACGGGGAGCTGTTTTTT
CASSQDYGELFF
>-|TRBV25-1|TRBD1|TRBJ1-2
TGTGCCAGCAGTGAAACAGGGGAAGGAAACTATGGCTACACCTTC
CASSETGEGNYGYTF
>-|TRBV6-1|-|TRBJ2-7
TGTGCCAGCGGAGGGGTCGGCGCGTGGGGCGAGCAGTACTTC
CASGGVGAWGEQYF
>-|TRBV5-4|-|TRBJ2-5
TGTGCCAGCAGCCTACGGACAAGCCAAGAGACCCAGTACTTC
CASSLRTSQETQYF
>-|TRBV2|-|TRBJ2-7
TGTGCCAGCAGAACCCGAGCCCCGACCTACGAGCAGTACTTC
CASRTRAPTYEQYF
>-|TRBV5-1|-|TRBJ2-2
TGCGCCAGCAGCTTGACATGGACAGACACCGGGGAGCTGTTTTTT
CASSLTWTDTGELFF
>-|TRBV10-2|TRBD1|TRBJ2-7
TGCGCCAGCAGTGTATCGGGACAGGGGCTCTACGAGCAGTACTTC
CASSVSGQGLYEQYF
>-|TRBV4-1|-|TRBJ1-4
TGCGCCAGCAGCCAAGATTGGGGGGGCGTAGCGGCTAATGAAAAACTGTTTTTT
CASSQDWGGVAANEKLFF
>-|TRBV9|-|TRBJ2-3
TGTGCCAGCGCCCGCGGGATGACAGATACGCAGTATTTT
CASARGMTDTQYF
>-|TRBV5-6|-|TRBJ2-6
TGTGCCAGCAGCCTCTCTGGGGCCAACGTCCTGACTTTC
CASSLSGANVLTF
>-|TRBV5-1|-|TRBJ1-6
TGCGCCAGCAGCTTGGAGGCCAGCTATAATTCACCCCTCCACTTT
CASSLEASYNSPLHF
>-|TRBV10-3|TRBD2|TRBJ2-3
TGTGCCATCAGTGATAGGCGGGGGGCCGAGGGAGATACGCAGTATTTT
CAISDRRGAEGDTQYF
>-|TRBV29-1|TRBD1|TRBJ1-2
TGCAGCGTTGCGGAGGGGGCGCAGGGGAACTATGGCTACACCTTC
CSVAEGAQGNYGYTF
>-|TRBV4-1|-|TRBJ1-1
TGCGCCAGCAGCCTTCGGGGGTCAGCTGAAGCTTTCTTT
CASSLRGSAEAFF
>-|TRBV18|-|TRBJ2-6
TGTGCCAGCCCCCCTACCGGGAGCTCTGGGGCCAACGTCCTGACTTTC
CASPPTGSSGANVLTF
>few|TRBV18|TRBD1|TRBJ1-1
TGTGCCAGCTCATCACGGACAGGGGGCGTCGACACTGAAGCTTTCTTT
CASSSRTGGVDTEAFF
>-|TRBV7-6|TRBD1|TRBJ2-5
TGTGCCAGCAGCTCCGACATACCTTTTACAGGGGGCGAACCGGAGACCCAGTACTTC
CASSSDIPFTGGEPETQYF
>-|TRBV6-5|-|TRBJ1-1
TGTGCCAGCAGTCCCAGGGACTTTTTGAGCACTGAAGCTTTCTTT
CASSPRDFLSTEAFF
>-|TRBV5-1|TRBD2|TRBJ2-7
TGCGCCAGCAGCTGGGGAGGAGCGGGGGGTTACGAGCAGTACTTC
CASSWGGAGGYEQYF
>-|TRBV20-1|-|TRBJ1-1
TGCAGTGCTAGTCTCTATGGTGAAGCTTTCTTT
CSASLYGEAFF
>few|TRBV15|-|TRBJ1-2
TGTGCCACCAGCAGAGCCAGAAACTATGGCTACACCTTC
CATSRARNYGYTF
>-|TRBV5-1|TRBD1|TRBJ2-2
TGCGCCAGCAGGCAGGGGGTATACACCGGGGAGCTGTTTTTT
CASRQGVYTGELFF
>-|TRBV6-6|-|TRBJ2-2
TGTGCCAGCAGACGGGACGCAACCGGGGAGCTGTTTTTT
CASRRDATGELFF
>-|TRBV7-9|TRBD2|TRBJ2-1
TGTGCCAGCAGCCCTGGGGGGGGTAATGAGCAGTTCTTC
CASSPGGGNEQFF
>-|TRBV7-8|TRBD2|TRBJ2-3
TGTGCCAGCAGCTCCACCCTAGCGGGAGGGGTTCCGGATACGCAGTATTTT
CASSSTLAGGVPDTQYF
>-|TRBV5-1|TRBD1|TRBJ1-2
TGCGCCAGCAGCTGGGACAGGGCCTATGGCTACACCTTC
CASSWDRAYGYTF
>-|TRBV18|TRBD2|TRBJ2-1
TGTGCCAGCTCACCACCGATTCTCGCGGGAGAAGGCGATGAGCAGTTCTTC
CASSPPILAGEGDEQFF
>-|TRBV6-7|-|TRBJ1-1
TGTGCCAGCAGTTACTCGGGGCGGGACCCCAGAAAAGGCACTGAAGCTTTCTTT
CASSYSGRDPRKGTEAFF
>-|TRBV7-9|-|TRBJ1-1
TGTGCCAGCAGCCCAACTGCGAACACTGAAGCTTTCTTT
CASSPTANTEAFF
>few|TRBV18|-|TRBJ1-2
TGTGCCAGCTCACCACAGGGGGACTATGGCTACACCTTC
CASSPQGDYGYTF